Each of the 32 T cell receptor beta chains below was sequenced from the same sample in a study of cytomegalovirus exposure and HLA in healthy donors. The PCR was carried out with 60 Vbeta primers and 13 Jbeta primers. Generated by immunoSEQ multiplex PCR, the TCRdb table keeps only in-frame clones and is missing some. The table records approximately 110,000 clones, around 74% of them present only once. Sequenced: PBMCs. The source is a woman aged 45-65 years in good health and CMV-seropositive.

This rearrangement joins TRBV19 to TRBJ2-1; 10 bases map to TRBD1. Germline CDR1 reads LNHDA; CDR2 reads SQIVND (reference sequence). The CDR3 sequence is 13 residues long. Trimming cost V 10 bases and J 9 bases; bases outside gene matches: 9. The CDR3 spells CATDGTGDSEQFF. The DNA for the CDR3 is TGTGCCACCGATGGGACAGGGGACTCTGAGCAGTTCTTC.

The rearrangement joins TRBV2 to TRBJ1-2, with 7 bases matching TRBD1. CDR3 length equals 16 residues. The ends lost 6 bases at V and 2 bases at J; junction bases unmatched: 12. Germline V gene data show CDR1 as SNHLY and CDR2 as FYNNEI. This CDR3 is CASSGTATGPNYGYTF. CDR3 nucleotide sequence: TGTGCCAGCAGCGGGACAGCGACGGGGCCAAACTATGGCTACACCTTC.

The chain combines TRBV2 with TRBJ1-4, with D possibly being TRBD1 (5 bases). The germline CDR1 and CDR2 sequences are SNHLY and FYNNEI. V lost 2 bases to trimming and J lost 8 bases, with 15 bases between them. There are 15 residues in the CDR3. The chain's CDR3 is CASSEIGGGSEKLFF. CDR3 bases: TGTGCCAGCAGTGAAATTGGCGGGGGATCAGAAAAACTGTTTTTT.

The chain is built from TRBV27 and TRBJ1-2, with 7 bases aligning to TRBD1. Germline assignment: CDR1 MNHEY and CDR2 SMNVEV (reference sequence). The V gene end was trimmed by 3 bases and the J gene end by 1 base; junction bases not matched to a gene: 5. The CDR3 extends over 15 amino acids. CDR3 DNA sequence: TGTGCCAGCAGTTTCAGGGGGGACAGTAACTATGGCTACACCTTC. It translates to CASSFRGDSNYGYTF.

The V and J genes are TRBV10-1 and TRBJ2-1; D is undetermined. Germline loops: CDR1 WNHNN, CDR2 SYGVQD (reference sequence). The CDR3 totals 14 residues. Trimming removed 4 bases from V and 6 bases from J, with 13 bases in between. CDR3 sequence reads: CASSVAGFGNEQFF. The CDR3 DNA follows: TGCGCCAGCAGTGTTGCCGGTTTCGGCAATGAGCAGTTCTTC.

This chain connects TRBV29-1 to TRBJ2-7, with TRBD2 identical over 13 bases. This CDR3 is 12 amino acids long. Germline lookup yields CDR1 SQVTM and CDR2 ANQGSEA. CDR3 protein: CSVLTSGGSSFV. CDR3 DNA: TGCAGCGTGCTGACTAGCGGGGGGTCCTCATTTGTC.

This chain connects TRBV6-6 to TRBJ1-5; D is possibly TRBD1 (6 bases). Trimming pared 4 bases from V and 7 bases from J, leaving 14 bases between. The length of the CDR3 is 14 residues. Germline V gene sequence: CDR1 MNHNY, CDR2 SVGAGI (reference sequence). The CDR3 nucleotides read TGTGCCAGCAGTTCCGGGGGCGGGGGACAGCCCCAGCATTTT. Translating gives CASSSGGGGQPQHF.

The CDR3 here is CASSLLEGNGYTF. CDR3 sequence (DNA): TGTGCCAGCAGTCTATTGGAGGGGAATGGCTACACCTTC. This chain connects TRBV7-9 to TRBJ1-2; TRBD1 is a possible D gene (5 bases). Germline lookup yields CDR1 SEHNR and CDR2 FQNEAQ (reference sequence). V was shortened by 6 bases and J by 6 bases, with 14 bases between the two germline ends. The CDR3 is 13 residues long. Together with reference TRBV7-9 and TRBJ1-2, the CDR3 gives the full variable domain: DTGVSQNPRHKITKRGQNVTFRCDPISEHNRLYWYRQTLGQGPEFLTYFQNEAQLEKSRLLSDRFSAERPKGSFSTLEIQRTEQGDSAMYLCASSLLEGNGYTFGSGTRLTVV.

The rearrangement links TRBV5-5 to TRBJ1-1, with D possibly being TRBD1 (5 bases). Germline V CDR1 and CDR2: SGHKS, YYEKEE (reference sequence). The CDR3 is 14 residues long. The ends were cut back, 1 base at V and 4 bases at J, with 11 bases in the middle. Here the CDR3 DNA reads TGTGCCAGCAGCTTGCGGGTTAGGGGCACTGAAGCTTTCTTT. Its translation: CASSLRVRGTEAFF. Based on the CDR3 plus reference TRBV5-5 and TRBJ1-1, the full variable domain is DAGVTQSPTHLIKTRGQQVTLRCSPISGHKSVSWYQQVLGQGPQFIFQYYEKEERGRGNFPDRFSARQFPNYSSELNVNALLLGDSALYLCASSLRVRGTEAFFGQGTRLTVV.

The genes are TRBV5-6 and TRBJ2-3, with TRBD2 matching over 11 bases. The CDR3 is 19 residues long. From germline, CDR1 is SGHDT and CDR2 YYEEEE. V shed 1 base, J shed 0 bases, and the junction held 10 bases outside the gene matches. The CDR3 bases are TGTGCCAGCAGCTTGAGTAGCGGGGGGGTGATAACTAGCACAGATACGCAGTATTTT. Protein product: CASSLSSGGVITSTDTQYF.

This chain uses TRBV10-2 with TRBJ2-1, with D possibly matching TRBD2 (7 bases). This CDR3 contains 15 residues. V lost 6 bases to trimming and J lost 2 bases, with 14 bases between them. CDR1 is WSHSY and CDR2 is SAAADI in the germline V gene. The CDR3 sequence: CASRERGAAYNEQFF. CDR3 nucleotide sequence: TGCGCCAGCAGGGAACGGGGGGCTGCCTACAATGAGCAGTTCTTC.

The rearrangement uses TRBV5-6 and TRBJ2-7; D is ambiguous. V was shortened by 1 base and J by 1 base, with 6 bases between the two germline ends. The CDR3 runs to 13 residues. Germline V CDR1 and CDR2: SGHDT, YYEEEE. DNA for the CDR3: TGTGCCAGCAGCTTGCAGAATTCCTACGAGCAGTACTTC. Translation gives CASSLQNSYEQYF.

The chain uses TRBV10-1 and TRBJ2-3; 8 bases match TRBD1. The CDR3 sequence is 15 residues long. CDR1 is WNHNN and CDR2 is SYGVQD in the germline V gene (reference sequence). The J segment lost 0 bases and the V segment lost 6 bases, leaving 5 bases of the junction unmatched. CDR3 in DNA: TGCGCCAGCAGCGATGGACAGGGTAGCACAGATACGCAGTATTTT. It is translated as CASSDGQGSTDTQYF.

For the CDR3, the DNA is TGTGCCAGCTGCCAGGGGGGTTCGACAGATACGCAGTATTTT. Translated: CASCQGGSTDTQYF. V is TRBV28 and J is TRBJ2-3, with D possibly matching TRBD1 (7 bases). The ends were cut back, 8 bases at V and 3 bases at J, with 15 bases in the middle. CDR3 length: 14 residues. CDR1 MDHEN and CDR2 SYDVKM come from the germline V gene.

This clone was seen more than once but under ten times. The chain links TRBV11-3 to TRBJ2-5; 11 positions agree with TRBD1. Germline V gene lookup returns CDR1 SGHNT and CDR2 YENEEA. The CDR3 contains 17 residues. V trimming: 4 bases; J trimming: 7 bases; junction bases outside the gene matches: 14. The CDR3 reads CASSWGSTGTGGGTQYF. CDR3 bases: TGTGCCAGCAGCTGGGGGAGCACCGGGACAGGGGGTGGGACCCAGTACTTC.

The chain joins TRBV7-9 to TRBJ1-5; 7 nucleotides line up with TRBD1. The germline V gene has CDR1 SEHNR and CDR2 FQNEAQ (reference sequence). V gave up 2 bases and J gave up 9 bases; unmatched junction bases: 1. The CDR3 extends over 12 amino acids. The CDR3 sequence: CASSLSGGPQHF. CDR3 DNA sequence: TGTGCCAGCAGCTTATCAGGGGGGCCCCAGCATTTT.

This sequence joins TRBV2 and TRBJ1-4, with D tentatively TRBD1 (5 bases). Germline V gene lookup returns CDR1 SNHLY and CDR2 FYNNEI. The CDR3 is 12 residues long. Trimming took off 0 bases at V and 11 bases at J, with 7 bases between the two ends. Here the CDR3 DNA reads TGTGCCAGCAGTGAAGCGGGGGGGAAACTGTTTTTT. Its protein is CASSEAGGKLFF.

This chain connects TRBV11-2 to TRBJ2-7; the D is unclear. Germline CDR1 is SGHAT and CDR2 is FQNNGV. V was cut by 6 bases and J by 1 base, with 10 bases left in between. CDR3 length: 13 amino acids. The CDR3 DNA follows: TGTGCCAGCAGTTCCGTCTTGTCCTACGAGCAGTACTTC. As protein: CASSSVLSYEQYF.

The chain combines TRBV27 with TRBJ2-5, with a possible D match to TRBD2 (5 bases). V was clipped by 4 bases and J by 2 bases, with 8 bases between them. The CDR3 covers 13 residues. CDR1 MNHEY and CDR2 SMNVEV come from the germline V gene (reference sequence). The DNA of the CDR3 is TGTGCCAGCAGTTACGGACTTCAAGAGACCCAGTACTTC. It translates to CASSYGLQETQYF.

CDR3 sequence: CASSLGRVGELFF. The CDR3 DNA sequence: TGTGCCAGCAGCTTAGGGAGAGTCGGGGAGCTGTTTTTT. The chain uses TRBV7-9 and TRBJ2-2; no reliable D call. There are 13 residues in the CDR3. With 1 base removed from V and 7 bases from J, the gap between germline ends came to 7 bases. Per the germline V gene, CDR1 is SEHNR and CDR2 is FQNEAQ (reference sequence).

The chain recombines TRBV15 with TRBJ1-5; D is unclear. In germline, CDR1 is LNHNV, CDR2 YYDKDF (reference sequence). The CDR3 length is 14 residues. V was pared by 4 bases and J by 5 bases, with 12 bases between. CDR3 nucleotides: TGTGCCACCAGCAAGCTCGGGATTTATCAGCCCCAGCATTTT. The encoded protein is CATSKLGIYQPQHF.

This chain uses TRBV4-1 with TRBJ1-1, with 8 bases aligning to TRBD1. The CDR3 extends over 15 amino acids. CDR1 and CDR2 (germline): MGHRA, YSYEKL. V lost 5 bases and J lost 6; bases outside the gene matches: 11. The CDR3 loop reads CASSARTGTQPEAFF. The CDR3 bases are TGCGCCAGCAGCGCTCGGACAGGGACCCAACCTGAAGCTTTCTTT.

This chain links TRBV5-4 with TRBJ1-2, with 7 bases identical to TRBD1. The CDR3 spans 15 residues. Germline assignment: CDR1 SGHNT and CDR2 YYREEE (reference sequence). The junction had 8 bases not matched to a gene; V was cut back by 4 bases and J by 2 bases. In nucleotides, the CDR3 is TGTGCCAGCAGCGATCGACAGGGAGCAAACTATGGCTACACCTTC. Protein sequence: CASSDRQGANYGYTF.

This chain uses TRBV7-2 with TRBJ2-2; 13 bases agree with TRBD2. J gave up 5 bases and V 3 bases, and 3 bases lay outside the gene matches. Germline loops: CDR1 SGHTA, CDR2 FQGNSA. There are 16 residues in the CDR3. In DNA form, the CDR3 reads TGTGCCAGCAGCTTCTGGACTAGCGGGGGTACCGGGGAGCTGTTTTTT. Its translation is CASSFWTSGGTGELFF.

V is TRBV5-1 and J is TRBJ2-3; 8 nucleotides align to TRBD2. The germline gives CDR1 SGHRS, CDR2 YFSETQ. This CDR3 contains 15 residues. The V and J ends lost 3 bases and 4 bases, in that order; junction bases with no gene match: 7. The CDR3 DNA reads TGCGCCAGCAGCTGGACGGGGGGGACTTCAGATACGCAGTATTTT. Protein: CASSWTGGTSDTQYF. Complete variable domain (other parts from reference TRBV5-1 and TRBJ2-3): KAGVTQTPRYLIKTRGQQVTLSCSPISGHRSVSWYQQTPGQGLQFLFEYFSETQRNKGNFPGRFSGRQFSNSRSEMNVSTLELGDSALYLCASSWTGGTSDTQYFGPGTRLTVL.

The genes are TRBV15 and TRBJ1-3, with D possibly being TRBD1 (6 bases). Germline V lookup: CDR1 LNHNV, CDR2 YYDKDF (reference sequence). Trimming cost V 8 bases and J 0 bases, with 11 bases left between them. CDR3 length: 14 residues. The CDR3: CATVDRTSGNTIYF. The CDR3 nucleotides read TGTGCCACCGTCGACAGGACCTCTGGAAACACCATATATTTT. The complete variable domain, with remaining parts taken from reference TRBV15 and TRBJ1-3, reads DAMVIQNPRYQVTQFGKPVTLSCSQTLNHNVMYWYQQKSSQAPKLLFHYYDKDFNNEADTPDNFQSRRPNTSFCFLDIRSPGLGDTAMYLCATVDRTSGNTIYFGEGSWLTVV.

This sequence joins TRBV6-6 and TRBJ2-3; D is possibly TRBD2 (6 bases). V lost 2 bases, J lost 7 bases, and 13 bases lay in between. CDR1 and CDR2 from the germline V gene are MNHNY and SVGAGI (reference sequence). The CDR3 loop spans 14 amino acids. The DNA of the CDR3 is TGTGCCAGCAGTTACATGGCGGGGACCTATACGCAGTATTTT. Its translation is CASSYMAGTYTQYF.

The chain combines TRBV9 with TRBJ2-3, with 9 bases fitting TRBD2. V lost 9 bases, J lost 2 bases, and 16 bases stayed unmatched. The germline V gene has CDR1 SGDLS and CDR2 YYNGEE. The CDR3 is made up of 17 amino acids. CDR3 in amino acids: CATKAGLANRTTDTQYF. For the CDR3, the DNA is TGTGCCACCAAAGCAGGACTAGCGAATCGGACCACAGATACGCAGTATTTT. The complete variable domain, with remaining parts taken from reference TRBV9 and TRBJ2-3, reads DSGVTQTPKHLITATGQRVTLRCSPRSGDLSVYWYQQSLDQGLQFLIQYYNGEERAKGNILERFSAQQFPDLHSELNLSSLELGDSALYFCATKAGLANRTTDTQYFGPGTRLTVL.

The J gene is TRBJ1-6, the V gene TRBV2; weak D call: TRBD1 (5 bases). Germline CDR1 is SNHLY and CDR2 is FYNNEI. The ends were cut back, 7 bases at V and 6 bases at J, with 13 bases in the middle. This CDR3 region has 14 residues. The CDR3 here is CASKAQGLNSPLHF. The CDR3 bases are TGTGCCAGCAAGGCCCAGGGCCTTAATTCACCCCTCCACTTT.

The chain joins TRBV7-2 to TRBJ2-3, with D possibly being TRBD2 (5 bases). The CDR3 consists of 14 residues. CDR1 is SGHTA and CDR2 is FQGNSA in the germline V gene. V lost 1 base, J lost 2 bases, and 7 bases lay in between. The CDR3 loop reads CASSLGRATDTQYF. The DNA for the CDR3 is TGTGCCAGCAGCTTAGGGCGGGCCACAGATACGCAGTATTTT.

This clone turned up a few times. The rearrangement joins TRBV28 to TRBJ2-1, with D unclear. In germline, CDR1 is MDHEN, CDR2 SYDVKM. V gave up 3 bases and J gave up 8 bases, with 11 bases separating them. The CDR3 is made up of 13 amino acids. CDR3 region: CASSLVAAYEQFF. As DNA, the CDR3 is TGTGCCAGCAGTTTGGTTGCGGCTTATGAGCAGTTCTTC.

The chain combines TRBV7-2 with TRBJ2-7; D is unclear. The V and J ends lost 5 bases and 3 bases respectively, with 8 bases between them. In germline, CDR1 is SGHTA, CDR2 FQGNSA. The length of the CDR3 is 12 residues. The DNA of the CDR3 is TGTGCCAGCAGCAACCCGAGCTACGAGCAGTACTTC. Translating gives CASSNPSYEQYF.